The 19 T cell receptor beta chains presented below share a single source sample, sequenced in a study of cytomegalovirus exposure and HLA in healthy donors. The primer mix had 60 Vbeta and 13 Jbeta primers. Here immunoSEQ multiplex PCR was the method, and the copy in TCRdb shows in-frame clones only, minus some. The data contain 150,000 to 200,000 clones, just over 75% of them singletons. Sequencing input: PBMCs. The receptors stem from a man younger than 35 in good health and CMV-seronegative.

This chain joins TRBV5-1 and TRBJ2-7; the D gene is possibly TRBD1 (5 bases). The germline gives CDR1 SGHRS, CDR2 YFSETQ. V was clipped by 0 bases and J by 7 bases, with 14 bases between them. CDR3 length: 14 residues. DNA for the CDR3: TGCGCCAGCAGCTTGGGCAGGGAAGATGGGGAGCAGTACTTC. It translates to CASSLGREDGEQYF.

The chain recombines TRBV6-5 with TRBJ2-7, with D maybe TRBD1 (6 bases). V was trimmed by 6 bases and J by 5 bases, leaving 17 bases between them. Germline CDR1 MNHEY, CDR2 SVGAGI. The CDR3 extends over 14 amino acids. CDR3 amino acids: CASSSGTGPNEQYF. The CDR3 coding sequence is TGTGCCAGCAGCTCCGGCACAGGGCCCAACGAGCAGTACTTC.

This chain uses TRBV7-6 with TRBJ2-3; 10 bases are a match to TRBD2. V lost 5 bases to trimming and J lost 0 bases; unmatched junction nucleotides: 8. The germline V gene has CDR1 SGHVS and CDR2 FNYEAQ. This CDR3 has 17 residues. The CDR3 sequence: CASSHPETSGSTDTQYF. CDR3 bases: TGTGCCAGCAGCCACCCCGAGACTAGCGGGAGCACAGATACGCAGTATTTT. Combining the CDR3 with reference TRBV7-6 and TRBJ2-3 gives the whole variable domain GAGVSQSPRYKVTKRGQDVALRCDPISGHVSLYWYRQALGQGPEFLTYFNYEAQQDKSGLPNDRFSAERPEGSISTLTIQRTEQRDSAMYRCASSHPETSGSTDTQYFGPGTRLTVL.

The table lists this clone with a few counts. The CDR3 is CASSGGGVDLSELFF. In nucleotides, the CDR3 is TGTGCCAGCAGCGGGGGGGGAGTCGATCTCTCGGAGCTGTTTTTT. The chain has TRBV9 and TRBJ2-2; TRBD2 matches 7 bases. This CDR3 region has 15 residues. V shed 3 bases and J 10 bases; nucleotides not matched to a gene: 12. CDR1 and CDR2 (germline): SGDLS, YYNGEE. The variable domain in full, with the rest retrieved from reference TRBV9 and TRBJ2-2, is DSGVTQTPKHLITATGQRVTLRCSPRSGDLSVYWYQQSLDQGLQFLIQYYNGEERAKGNILERFSAQQFPDLHSELNLSSLELGDSALYFCASSGGGVDLSELFFGEGSRLTVL.

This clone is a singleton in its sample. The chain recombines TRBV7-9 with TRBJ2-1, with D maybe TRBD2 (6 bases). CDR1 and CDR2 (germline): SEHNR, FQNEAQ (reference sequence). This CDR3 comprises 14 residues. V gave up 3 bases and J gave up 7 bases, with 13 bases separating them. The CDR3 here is CASSLTRARNEQFF. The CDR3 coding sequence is TGTGCCAGCAGCTTGACTAGGGCTCGGAATGAGCAGTTCTTC.

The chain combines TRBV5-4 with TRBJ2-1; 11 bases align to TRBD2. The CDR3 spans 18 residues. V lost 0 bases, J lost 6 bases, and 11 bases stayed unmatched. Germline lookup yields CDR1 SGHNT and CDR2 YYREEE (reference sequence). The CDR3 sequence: CASSLGLLAGESFNEQFF. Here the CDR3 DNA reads TGTGCCAGCAGCTTGGGTTTACTAGCGGGAGAGAGTTTCAATGAGCAGTTCTTC. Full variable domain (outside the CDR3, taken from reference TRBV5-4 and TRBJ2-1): ETGVTQSPTHLIKTRGQQVTLRCSSQSGHNTVSWYQQALGQGPQFIFQYYREEENGRGNFPPRFSGLQFPNYSSELNVNALELDDSALYLCASSLGLLAGESFNEQFFGPGTRLTVL.

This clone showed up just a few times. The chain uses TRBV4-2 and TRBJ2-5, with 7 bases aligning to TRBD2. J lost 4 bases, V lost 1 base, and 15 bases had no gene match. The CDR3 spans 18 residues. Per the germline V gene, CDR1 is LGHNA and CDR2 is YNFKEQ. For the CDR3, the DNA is TGTGCCAGCAGCCAAGTAGGGTCTCGGGGGGAAGCTCGAGAGACCCAGTACTTC. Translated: CASSQVGSRGEARETQYF.

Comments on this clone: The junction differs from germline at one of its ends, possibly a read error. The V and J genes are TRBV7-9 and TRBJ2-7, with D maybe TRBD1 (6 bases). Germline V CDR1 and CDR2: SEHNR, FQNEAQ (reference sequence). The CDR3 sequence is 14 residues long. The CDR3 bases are TGTTCCAGCAGCTTAGAGGGGGTTAGCTACGAGCAGTACTTC. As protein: CSSSLEGVSYEQYF.

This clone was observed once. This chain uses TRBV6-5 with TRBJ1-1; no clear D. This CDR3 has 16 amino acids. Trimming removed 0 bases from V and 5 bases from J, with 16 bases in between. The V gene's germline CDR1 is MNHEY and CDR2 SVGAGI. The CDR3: CASSYSRTSVLTEAFF. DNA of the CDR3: TGTGCCAGCAGTTACTCGAGAACGTCGGTATTAACTGAAGCTTTCTTT.

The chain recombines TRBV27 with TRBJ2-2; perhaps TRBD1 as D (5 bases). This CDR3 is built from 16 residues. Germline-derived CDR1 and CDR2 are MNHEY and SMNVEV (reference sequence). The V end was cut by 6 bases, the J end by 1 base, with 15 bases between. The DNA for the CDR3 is TGTGCCAGCAGGACCGGACACCCTGGGAACACCGGGGAGCTGTTTTTT. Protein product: CASRTGHPGNTGELFF.

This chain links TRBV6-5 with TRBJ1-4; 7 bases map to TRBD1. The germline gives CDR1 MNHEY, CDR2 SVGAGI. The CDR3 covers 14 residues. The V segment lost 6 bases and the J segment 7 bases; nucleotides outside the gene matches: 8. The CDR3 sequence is CASRSRGSSEKLFF. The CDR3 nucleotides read TGTGCCAGCAGGTCCAGGGGGAGTAGTGAAAAACTGTTTTTT.

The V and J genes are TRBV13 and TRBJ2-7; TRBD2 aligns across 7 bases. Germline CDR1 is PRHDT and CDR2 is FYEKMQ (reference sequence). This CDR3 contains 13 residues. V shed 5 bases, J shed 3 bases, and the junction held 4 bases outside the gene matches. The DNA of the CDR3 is TGTGCCAGCAGCCCCGGACTAGACTACGAGCAGTACTTC. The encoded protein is CASSPGLDYEQYF.

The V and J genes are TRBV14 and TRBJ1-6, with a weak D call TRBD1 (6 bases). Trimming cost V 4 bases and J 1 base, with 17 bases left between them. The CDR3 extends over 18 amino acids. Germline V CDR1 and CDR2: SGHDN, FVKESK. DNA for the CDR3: TGTGCCAGCAGCCCCTCACGAAGGGGGAAATCCTATAATTCACCCCTCCACTTT. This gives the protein CASSPSRRGKSYNSPLHF.

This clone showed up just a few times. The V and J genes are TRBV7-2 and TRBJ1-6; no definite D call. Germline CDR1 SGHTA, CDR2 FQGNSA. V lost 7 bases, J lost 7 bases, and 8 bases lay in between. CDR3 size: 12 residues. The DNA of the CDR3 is TGTGCCAGCACAATCCCAAATTCACCCCTCCACTTT. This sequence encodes CASTIPNSPLHF.

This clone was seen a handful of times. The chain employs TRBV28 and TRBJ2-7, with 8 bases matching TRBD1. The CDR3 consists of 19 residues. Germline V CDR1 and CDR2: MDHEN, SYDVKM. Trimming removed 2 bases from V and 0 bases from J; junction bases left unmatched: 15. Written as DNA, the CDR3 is TGTGCCAGCAGTTTAGGGCTTCTTTCTGGGACAGGTGGCTCCTACGAGCAGTACTTC. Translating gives CASSLGLLSGTGGSYEQYF.

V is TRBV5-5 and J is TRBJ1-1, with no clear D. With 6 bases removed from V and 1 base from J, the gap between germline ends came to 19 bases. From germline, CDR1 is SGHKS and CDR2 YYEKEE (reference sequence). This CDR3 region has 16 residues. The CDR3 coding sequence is TGTGCCAGCAAGGCCCAGCCGGAGGTTCGGAACACTGAAGCTTTCTTT. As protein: CASKAQPEVRNTEAFF.

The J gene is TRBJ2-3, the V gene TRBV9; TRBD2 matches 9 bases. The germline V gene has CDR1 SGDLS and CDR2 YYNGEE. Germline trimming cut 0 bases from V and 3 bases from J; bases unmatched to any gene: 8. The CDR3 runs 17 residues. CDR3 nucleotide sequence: TGTGCCAGCAGCGTAGCTACAGGAGCGGGGGGTACAGATACGCAGTATTTT. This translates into CASSVATGAGGTDTQYF. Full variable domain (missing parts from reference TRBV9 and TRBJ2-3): DSGVTQTPKHLITATGQRVTLRCSPRSGDLSVYWYQQSLDQGLQFLIQYYNGEERAKGNILERFSAQQFPDLHSELNLSSLELGDSALYFCASSVATGAGGTDTQYFGPGTRLTVL.

This CDR3 is CASSLAPDYEQYF. In DNA form, the CDR3 reads TGCGCCAGCAGCTTGGCCCCAGATTACGAGCAGTACTTC. V gene TRBV5-1 combines with J gene TRBJ2-7; D gene unclear. The V and J ends lost 0 bases and 4 bases respectively, with 8 bases between them. The CDR3 sequence is 13 residues long. CDR1 is SGHRS and CDR2 is YFSETQ in the germline V gene.

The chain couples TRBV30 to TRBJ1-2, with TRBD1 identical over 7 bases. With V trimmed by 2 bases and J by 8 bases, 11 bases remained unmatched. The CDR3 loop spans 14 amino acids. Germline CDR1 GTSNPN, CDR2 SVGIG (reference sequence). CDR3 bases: TGTGCCTGGAGTTCAGGGACAGTCAGGGCCGGCTACACCTTC. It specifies CAWSSGTVRAGYTF.